The sequence of this TCR beta chain was determined in a study of esophageal squamous cell carcinoma under preoperative chemotherapy. Study results and caveats: After treatment, tumor-infiltrating lymphocytes apparently came partly from blood T cells. Abundant clones tended to shrink rather than expand after paclitaxel-nedaplatin.

The time point was: after preoperative PTX-NDP chemotherapy. Preoperative chemotherapy with paclitaxel-nedaplatin was given to patients before surgery. TCRdb re-derived calls from the PCR reads in MiXCR, one entry per CDR3 protein. The data show 30,000 or so distinct CDR3 sequences, approximately 55% seen once. From germline, CDR1 is SGHTA and CDR2 FQGNSA. CDR3 length equals 16 residues. Comments on this clonotype: The antigen is not known. The junction shows a germline mismatch at one end, possibly a read error.

The source is a human donor with esophageal squamous cell carcinoma. The donor label of this sample is uncertain. Sampling took place from a patient given preoperative chemotherapy. J is TRBJ2-5 and V is TRBV7-2, with D perhaps TRBD2 (7 bases). The CDR3 sequence is CASGGRGGQRKETQYF. CDR3 sequence (DNA): TGTGCCAGCGGGGGTCGCGGGGGCCAACGCAAAGAGACCCAGTACTTT.